The 12 T cell receptor beta chains below all came from one sample that was sequenced in a study of blood T cell repertoires in COVID-19. The table came from immunoSEQ multiplex PCR; TCRdb's copy has only in-frame clones and leaves some out. The sample has a few hundred thousand clones; 84% are singletons. Sequenced material: peripheral blood. The receptors derive from a woman between 35 and 50 years old who had recovered from COVID-19.

The V gene is TRBV9, the J gene TRBJ2-5; 9 nucleotides agree with TRBD1. Germline CDR1 is SGDLS and CDR2 is YYNGEE. The CDR3 sequence is 15 residues long. V lost 4 bases and J lost 5; bases outside the gene matches: 9. CDR3 region: CASSSTGGWVETQYF. In nucleotides, the CDR3 is TGTGCCAGCAGCTCCACAGGGGGCTGGGTTGAGACCCAGTACTTC. The variable domain in full, with the rest retrieved from reference TRBV9 and TRBJ2-5, is DSGVTQTPKHLITATGQRVTLRCSPRSGDLSVYWYQQSLDQGLQFLIQYYNGEERAKGNILERFSAQQFPDLHSELNLSSLELGDSALYFCASSSTGGWVETQYFGPGTRLLVL.

V usage is TRBV20-1 and J usage is TRBJ1-1, with D possibly TRBD1 on 6 matching bases. The CDR3 consists of 14 residues. Germline V lookup: CDR1 DFQATT, CDR2 SNEGSKA (reference sequence). V gave up 3 bases and J gave up 0 bases, with 11 bases separating them. CDR3 region: CSASQGSLNTEAFF. Written as DNA, the CDR3 is TGCAGTGCTAGTCAGGGGAGCTTGAACACTGAAGCTTTCTTT.

The chain recombines TRBV4-1 with TRBJ1-3; 7 positions agree with TRBD1. This CDR3 comprises 15 residues. CDR1 is MGHRA and CDR2 is YSYEKL in the germline V gene. After removal of 0 bases from V and 7 bases from J, the junction contained 6 bases not matched to a gene. The CDR3 DNA reads as TGCGCCAGCAGCCAAGATAGACAGGGTAGGAACACCATATATTTT. Translation gives CASSQDRQGRNTIYF.

V gene TRBV15 combines with J gene TRBJ2-2; D is undetermined. The CDR3 is 13 amino acids. The V gene lost 3 bases and the J gene lost 6 bases, with 8 bases spanning the gap. Germline lookup yields CDR1 LNHNV and CDR2 YYDKDF (reference sequence). In DNA form, the CDR3 reads TGTGCCACCAGCAGGTTAATAGCCGGGGAGCTGTTTTTT. Encoded protein: CATSRLIAGELFF.

The genes are TRBV9 and TRBJ2-7, with 7 bases lining up with TRBD1. The CDR3 consists of 17 residues. Germline V CDR1 and CDR2: SGDLS, YYNGEE. J was trimmed by 0 bases and V by 4 bases; bases with no gene match: 13. CDR3 in amino acids: CASSPGTALAFSYEQYF. CDR3 DNA: TGTGCCAGCAGCCCGGGGACAGCCCTAGCCTTCTCCTACGAGCAGTACTTC.

This chain links TRBV6-5 with TRBJ2-7, with D perhaps matching TRBD2 (5 bases). This CDR3 contains 12 residues. Trimming took off 2 bases at V and 6 bases at J, with 8 bases between the two ends. Germline V CDR1 and CDR2: MNHEY, SVGAGI. For the CDR3, the DNA is TGTGCCAGCAGTTACCGGGGATCCGAGCAGTACTTC. Translation gives CASSYRGSEQYF.

On this clone: One base away lies a much larger clone, so this may be a sequencing read error. The chain uses TRBV6-2 or TRBV6-3 and TRBJ2-7; a possible D gene is TRBD1 (6 bases). With 4 bases removed from V and 4 bases from J, the gap between germline ends came to 8 bases. CDR1 and CDR2 from the germline V gene are MNHEY and SVGEGT. The length of the CDR3 is 12 residues. CDR3 bases: TGTGCCAGCAGTTTACAGGGTTACGAGCAGTACTTC. Translation: CASSLQGYEQYF.

This clone was counted a few times. Distinct nucleotide sequences in the sample also encode this CDR3. This rearrangement joins TRBV4-1 to TRBJ1-6; TRBD1 agrees at 10 bases. This CDR3 comprises 14 residues. Trimming took 4 bases from V and 10 from J; bases not matched to a gene: 4. Per germline, CDR1 MGHRA and CDR2 YSYEKL. In DNA form, the CDR3 reads TGCGCCAGCAGCCCAGGGACAGGGGACTCACCCCTCCACTTT. Amino acid sequence: CASSPGTGDSPLHF.

The gene calls are TRBV29-1 and TRBJ1-5; D not resolved. Between the trimmed V and J ends, which lost 4 bases and 6 bases, there was a span of 13 bases. The CDR3 covers 13 residues. Germline V lookup: CDR1 SQVTM, CDR2 ANQGSEA. The CDR3 protein is CSVVTYEGQPQHF. In nucleotides, the CDR3 is TGCAGCGTTGTGACTTATGAAGGTCAGCCCCAGCATTTT.

V gene TRBV18 combines with J gene TRBJ1-1; no firm D call. The CDR3 has 15 residues. Trimming shortened V by 2 bases and J by 5 bases, and 15 bases separated the two germline ends. The V gene's germline CDR1 is KGHSH and CDR2 LQKENI. DNA for the CDR3: TGTGCCAGCTCACCATCCCCCCTCGGAGGGACTGAAGCTTTCTTT. Translating it yields CASSPSPLGGTEAFF.

This chain connects TRBV29-1 to TRBJ2-1, with 8 bases that match TRBD1. J lost 0 bases, V lost 4 bases, and 11 bases had no gene match. CDR1 is SQVTM and CDR2 is ANQGSEA in the germline V gene. The CDR3 covers 17 residues. The CDR3 region is CSVADRGSSGSYNEQFF. DNA of the CDR3: TGCAGCGTTGCCGACAGGGGTAGTTCCGGCTCCTACAATGAGCAGTTCTTC.

This clone was recorded a few times. The chain carries TRBV7-2 and TRBJ1-6, with no clear D. The CDR3 runs 16 residues. V was pared by 5 bases and J by 3 bases, with 14 bases between. Per the germline V gene, CDR1 is SGHTA and CDR2 is FQGNSA. The CDR3 nucleotides read TGTGCCAGCAGCCCCCCTTCGGTCCGCTATAATTCACCCCTCCACTTT. Amino acid sequence: CASSPPSVRYNSPLHF.